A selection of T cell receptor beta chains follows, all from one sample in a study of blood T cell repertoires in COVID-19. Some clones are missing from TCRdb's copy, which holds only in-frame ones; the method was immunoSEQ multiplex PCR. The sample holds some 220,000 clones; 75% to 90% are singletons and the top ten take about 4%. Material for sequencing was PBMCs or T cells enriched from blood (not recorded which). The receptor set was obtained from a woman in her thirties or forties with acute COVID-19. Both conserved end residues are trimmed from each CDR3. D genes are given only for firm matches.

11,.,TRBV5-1,ASSSEGARNRD
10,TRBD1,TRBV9,ASSRPGQGQF
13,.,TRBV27,ASSTGLLGGEKLF
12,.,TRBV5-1,ASSLVPGQETQY
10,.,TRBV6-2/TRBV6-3,ASSYIRDGYT
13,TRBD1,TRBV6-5,ASRGQGGINQPQH
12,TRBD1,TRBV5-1,ASSRDSSGNTIY
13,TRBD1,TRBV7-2,ASTPRDRLDWEQF
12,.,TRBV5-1,ASSSSQGREKLF
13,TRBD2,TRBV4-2,ASSQDLSSGNEQF
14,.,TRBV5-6,ASSHPGVETKNIQY
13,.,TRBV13,ASSPTMGANYGYT
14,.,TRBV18,ASSPNLSRGRAEAF
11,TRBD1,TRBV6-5,ASSLQGGQPQH
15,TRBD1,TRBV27,ASSPGQGFIRTDTQY
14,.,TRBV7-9,ASSMVAGVGNQPQH
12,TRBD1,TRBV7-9,ASSLRQGITEAF
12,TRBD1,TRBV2,ASKNRGSLETQY
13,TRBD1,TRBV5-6,ASSSSGQGNTEAF
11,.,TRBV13,ASSSTPNQPQH
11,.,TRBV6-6,ASSYSRGDGYT
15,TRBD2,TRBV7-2,ASSLGMSSGGAYEQY
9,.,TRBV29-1,SVEQGNTQY
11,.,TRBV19,ASSMKRDTEAF
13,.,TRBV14,ASSFQGTSYNEQF
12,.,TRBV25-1,ASSRGGWGNEQF
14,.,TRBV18,ASSLRGVQGGTEAF